These T cell receptor beta chains were read from a single sample in a study of blood T cells in healthy people across ages. Via MiXCR, TCRdb re-called the 5' RACE reads, giving one row per CDR3 protein. The sample lists 1.5 million to 2 million distinct CDR3 sequences; 28% were seen once. Sequencing was carried out using blood. Receptor source: a woman aged 30 to 39 in good health. Both conserved end residues are part of each CDR3. A D gene is named only where the DNA matches it firmly. Clone size appears in some rows only: once, few, many, or a class for an expanded clone.

TRBJ1-1,few,TRBV20-1,-,12,TGCAGTGCTAGACGCACAGGCACTGAAGCTTTCTTT,CSARRTGTEAFF
TRBJ2-3,-,TRBV6-2/TRBV6-3,TRBD2,14,TGTGCCAGCAGGACGGGACTAGCGGGAGATACGCAGTATTTT,CASRTGLAGDTQYF
TRBJ2-7,-,TRBV7-9,-,13,TGTGCCAGCAGCTTAGCGGGGCCGGTCGAGCAGTACTTC,CASSLAGPVEQYF
TRBJ2-7,-,TRBV7-2,-,20,TGTGCCAGCAGCTCCCAAACTGGACCGGGTTGGGGAGCTCCCTACAATGAGCAGTACTTC,CASSSQTGPGWGAPYNEQYF
TRBJ2-2,once,TRBV5-1,-,13,TGCGCCAGCAGCTTTGGAGAGACCGGGGAGCTGTTTTTT,CASSFGETGELFF
TRBJ1-2,-,TRBV6-1,-,20,TGTGCCAGCAGGGCCGAGCGACTCAGTCTCAGGGGAACAGCTAACTATGGCTACACCTTC,CASRAERLSLRGTANYGYTF
TRBJ2-7,-,TRBV21-1,-,18,TGTGCCAGCAGCACCCTAATCTATATAGCGGGAGAGAACAATGAGCAGTACTTC,CASSTLIYIAGENNEQYF
TRBJ2-1,few,TRBV25-1,TRBD1,13,TGTGCCAGCCAGGGACAGGGTGTCAATGAGCAGTTCTTC,CASQGQGVNEQFF
TRBJ1-2,few,TRBV20-1,TRBD1,12,TGCAGTGCTGACCGACAGGGCTATGGCTACACCTTC,CSADRQGYGYTF
TRBJ2-1,many,TRBV6-2/TRBV6-3,-,13,TGTGCCAGCCAGGACTGGGTATACAATGAGCAGTTCTTC,CASQDWVYNEQFF
TRBJ2-3,-,TRBV30,TRBD2,13,TGTACCTGGATAGCGGGGGAAACAGATACGCAGTATTTT,CTWIAGETDTQYF
TRBJ2-5,many,TRBV10-3,-,11,TGTGCTACAGCGAGCCAAGAGACCCAGTACTTC,CATASQETQYF
TRBJ2-1,-,TRBV5-1,-,13,TGCGCCAGCAGCAGACCCCAGGGCGATGAGCAGTTCTTC,CASSRPQGDEQFF
TRBJ2-1,few,TRBV7-6,TRBD2,15,TGTGCCAGCAGCCGTAGCGGGAGGGCCGCCGATGAGCAGTTCTTC,CASSRSGRAADEQFF
TRBJ2-1,-,TRBV29-1,TRBD2,14,TGCAGCGCTACACTAGCGGGAGGTACCGATGAGCAGTTCTTC,CSATLAGGTDEQFF
TRBJ2-4,few,TRBV4-1,-,20,TGCGCCAGCAGCCGCAGTATAGGCGGGGGCGCCGGGGTCGCCAAAAACATTCAGTACTTC,CASSRSIGGGAGVAKNIQYF
TRBJ2-1,few,TRBV4-1,-,19,TGCGCCAGCAGCCTGCTTAGGGCTAGCGGCCCCCAAGGGGGCAATGAGCAGTTCTTC,CASSLLRASGPQGGNEQFF
TRBJ2-1,few,TRBV7-2,-,13,TGTGCCAGCAGCTCACCTTTCTACAATGAGCAGTTCTTC,CASSSPFYNEQFF
TRBJ2-1,-,TRBV4-3,TRBD2,16,TGCGCCAGCAGCCAAGAAAGGCTAGCGGGACTGGATGAGCAGTTCTTC,CASSQERLAGLDEQFF
TRBJ2-7,-,TRBV30,-,13,TGTGCCTGGAGTGAGTCAGGGGCCTACGAGCAGTACTTC,CAWSESGAYEQYF